This T cell receptor (beta chain) was observed in a study of identical twins. From the 5' RACE reads, TCRdb called clonotypes with MiXCR, one entry per CDR3 protein. In the table there are about 530,000 distinct CDR3 sequences, approximately 20% of which are singletons. This clonotype was counted a few times. What it binds is unknown. Per germline, CDR1 DFQATT and CDR2 SNEGSKA (reference sequence). Trimming left V 8 bases short and J 4 bases short, with 15 bases between. The CDR3 covers 12 residues. Study outcomes and limitations: Rather than following the same donors, the conclusions depended on cross-sectional statistical analysis. Out-of-frame sharing of TCR alpha in monozygotic twins was underestimated by models. Alpha sequences out of frame and shared by twins had excess low generation probability.

In every case, the donor was a healthy Caucasian. Another study also made use of these data, one on yellow fever vaccine responses in identical twins.

This receptor was taken from a woman aged 18-29 years in good health. V and J are TRBV20-1 and TRBJ2-7, with D perhaps matching TRBD1 (7 bases). The sequencing sample was made of CD4+ T cells sorted from blood. The CDR3 DNA is TGCAGTACCAGGGGGGCAGGGTACGAGCAGTACTTC. It translates to CSTRGAGYEQYF.